The 17 T cell receptor beta chains presented below share a single source sample, sequenced in a study of blood T cell repertoires in COVID-19. Profiled with immunoSEQ multiplex PCR; TCRdb holds only in-frame clones, not every one. Of 150,000 to 200,000 clones detected, 80% to 85% appear once; the ten largest clones hold over 6.5%. Sequenced: PBMCs or T cells enriched from blood (not recorded which). Receptor source: a man aged 40-50 years who had recovered from COVID-19.

This CDR3 is CASSQDRGQGGELFF. The CDR3 nucleotides are TGTGCCAGCAGCCAAGACAGGGGGCAAGGCGGGGAGCTGTTTTTT. The chain employs TRBV7-8 and TRBJ2-2; TRBD1 matches 10 bases. V shed 5 bases and J 7 bases; nucleotides not matched to a gene: 7. Germline V CDR1 and CDR2: SGHVS, FQNEAQ. The CDR3 runs 15 residues.

This clone was counted at least ten times. The rearrangement links TRBV5-6 to TRBJ2-5, with 8 bases matching TRBD1. Looked up from germline, CDR1 is SGHDT and CDR2 is YYEEEE. The V segment lost 4 bases and the J segment 4 bases; nucleotides outside the gene matches: 6. The CDR3 runs 14 residues. The CDR3 region is CASSLRTGTETQYF. The CDR3 coding sequence is TGTGCCAGCAGCCTAAGGACAGGGACAGAGACCCAGTACTTC. Variable domain in full (rest from reference TRBV5-6 and TRBJ2-5): DAGVTQSPTHLIKTRGQQVTLRCSPKSGHDTVSWYQQALGQGPQFIFQYYEEEERQRGNFPDRFSGHQFPNYSSELNVNALLLGDSALYLCASSLRTGTETQYFGPGTRLLVL.

This chain joins TRBV4-1 and TRBJ1-3, with D unclear. The CDR3 totals 17 residues. The V gene lost 0 bases and the J gene lost 0 bases, with 12 bases spanning the gap. Germline-derived CDR1 and CDR2 are MGHRA and YSYEKL. This CDR3 is CASSQEHAVPSGNTIYF. The CDR3 DNA is TGCGCCAGCAGCCAAGAACACGCCGTCCCCTCTGGAAACACCATATATTTT.

The CDR3 bases are TGTGCCAGCAGCTTAGCTTTGAGTGCAGGCCCCATGAACACTGAAGCTTTCTTT. This sequence encodes CASSLALSAGPMNTEAFF. The chain carries TRBV7-9 and TRBJ1-1; D is unclear. Trimming removed 0 bases at V and 0 bases at J, with 17 bases between. Germline V lookup: CDR1 SEHNR, CDR2 FQNEAQ (reference sequence). This CDR3 is built from 18 residues.

The chain joins TRBV6-2 or TRBV6-3 to TRBJ1-1; D is uncertain. V dropped 5 bases and J dropped 11 bases, with 15 bases sitting between them. CDR1 and CDR2 from the germline V gene are MNHEY and SVGEGT. The CDR3 runs to 12 residues. CDR3 sequence reads: CASSNPLVEAFF. DNA for the CDR3: TGTGCCAGCAGTAACCCCTTAGTTGAGGCTTTCTTT.

The chain combines TRBV2 with TRBJ2-2; 8 bases are a match to TRBD1. This CDR3 is 15 amino acids long. The V gene's germline CDR1 is SNHLY and CDR2 FYNNEI. The ends lost 4 bases at V and 7 bases at J; junction bases unmatched: 8. The DNA for the CDR3 is TGTGCCAGCAGTGTGTTCCAGGGGGCGGGCGGGGAGCTGTTTTTT. Translation gives CASSVFQGAGGELFF.

In DNA form, the CDR3 reads TGTGCCAGCAGTTCAATAGACAGGGACGATTTCCCAATGAACACTGAAGCTTTCTTT. This encodes CASSSIDRDDFPMNTEAFF. This chain links TRBV2 with TRBJ1-1; 7 bases line up with TRBD1. The J segment lost 0 bases and the V segment lost 5 bases, leaving 18 bases of the junction unmatched. The V gene's germline CDR1 is SNHLY and CDR2 FYNNEI. This CDR3 has 19 amino acids.

The chain joins TRBV4-2 to TRBJ2-5; D is undetermined. This CDR3 region has 12 residues. Deletions cut 1 base from V and 4 bases from J, with 4 bases between. Germline V gene sequence: CDR1 LGHNA, CDR2 YNFKEQ. This CDR3 is CASSQAGETQYF. In DNA, the CDR3 is TGTGCCAGCAGCCAAGCGGGAGAGACCCAGTACTTC.

This clone was detected once. The chain joins TRBV5-1 to TRBJ1-2, with 9 bases matching TRBD1. CDR1 is SGHRS and CDR2 is YFSETQ in the germline V gene. The J segment lost 8 bases and the V segment lost 0 bases, leaving 11 bases of the junction unmatched. This CDR3 comprises 16 residues. CDR3 sequence: CASSLALTGTGQGYTF. Here the CDR3 DNA reads TGCGCCAGCAGCTTGGCGTTAACCGGGACAGGGCAAGGCTACACCTTC.

As regards this clone: One end of the junction does not line up with germline, which may come from a read error. This sequence joins TRBV5-4 and TRBJ1-3; D is ambiguous. The CDR3 length is 15 residues. Looked up from germline, CDR1 is SGHNT and CDR2 is YYREEE (reference sequence). CDR3: CASSLAGSSGNTIYF. The DNA for the CDR3 is TGCGCCAGCAGCTTAGCCGGTTCATCTGGAAACACCATATATTTT. The variable domain in full, with the rest retrieved from reference TRBV5-4 and TRBJ1-3, is ETGVTQSPTHLIKTRGQQVTLRCSSQSGHNTVSWYQQALGQGPQFIFQYYREEENGRGNFPPRFSGLQFPNYSSELNVNALELDDSALYLCASSLAGSSGNTIYFGEGSWLTVV.

The rearrangement uses TRBV11-3 and TRBJ2-2; maybe TRBD2 (5 bases). Germline values: CDR1 SGHNT, CDR2 YENEEA. V shed 2 bases and J shed 4 bases, with 11 bases lying between them. The CDR3 runs 15 residues. The DNA for the CDR3 is TGTGCCAGCAGCTTATATTACGAGGGCACCGGGGAGCTGTTTTTT. Its protein is CASSLYYEGTGELFF.

In this sample, this clone turned up once. The chain couples TRBV28 to TRBJ1-1, with D possibly matching TRBD1 (6 bases). Per germline, CDR1 MDHEN and CDR2 SYDVKM. The CDR3 length is 14 residues. V lost 2 bases, J lost 4 bases, and 11 bases lay in between. This chain's CDR3 is CASSLNRVGTEAFF. CDR3 DNA: TGTGCCAGCAGTTTAAACAGGGTTGGCACTGAAGCTTTCTTT.

The J gene is TRBJ1-2, the V gene TRBV7-9, with D possibly TRBD1 on 5 matching bases. Germline V gene sequence: CDR1 SEHNR, CDR2 FQNEAQ (reference sequence). The CDR3 consists of 14 residues. The V gene lost 0 bases and the J gene lost 4 bases, with 9 bases spanning the gap. The CDR3 sequence is CASSLAQGGYGYTF. The CDR3 coding sequence is TGTGCCAGCAGCTTAGCGCAGGGAGGCTATGGCTACACCTTC.

The rearrangement uses TRBV30 and TRBJ1-1; D may be TRBD1 (5 bases). The germline V gene encodes CDR1 GTSNPN and CDR2 SVGIG (reference sequence). This CDR3 has 16 amino acids. V lost 2 bases to trimming and J lost 2 bases, with 18 bases between them. The CDR3 sequence is CAWSTIGGLPNTEAFF. CDR3 DNA sequence: TGTGCCTGGAGTACCATTGGGGGACTGCCCAACACTGAAGCTTTCTTT.

J is TRBJ1-2 and V is TRBV5-1; 7 bases line up with TRBD1. Germline V CDR1 and CDR2: SGHRS, YFSETQ. Trimming took 3 bases from V and 5 from J; bases not matched to a gene: 13. There are 16 residues in the CDR3. The CDR3 DNA is TGCGCCAGCAGCTGGACCACCAGACAGGGCTTGTATGGCTACACCTTC. Protein product: CASSWTTRQGLYGYTF.

The chain employs TRBV7-2 and TRBJ1-1, with D tentatively TRBD1 (5 bases). Germline assignment: CDR1 SGHTA and CDR2 FQGNSA. Trimming removed 0 bases at V and 5 bases at J, with 16 bases between. The CDR3 has 16 amino acids. This CDR3 is CASSLALIVRGTEAFF. The CDR3 DNA reads TGTGCCAGCAGCTTAGCGCTAATTGTCCGGGGGACTGAAGCTTTCTTT.

The chain joins TRBV15 to TRBJ1-4; tentatively, D is TRBD1 (5 bases). V shed 0 bases and J shed 0 bases, with 5 bases lying between them. The CDR3 length is 15 residues. Germline V gene sequence: CDR1 LNHNV, CDR2 YYDKDF (reference sequence). The CDR3 spells CATSRDRATNEKLFF. In DNA form, the CDR3 reads TGTGCCACCAGCAGAGACAGGGCAACTAATGAAAAACTGTTTTTT. The full variable domain, its missing parts supplied by reference TRBV15 and TRBJ1-4, is DAMVIQNPRYQVTQFGKPVTLSCSQTLNHNVMYWYQQKSSQAPKLLFHYYDKDFNNEADTPDNFQSRRPNTSFCFLDIRSPGLGDTAMYLCATSRDRATNEKLFFGSGTQLSVL.